This T cell receptor (beta chain) was sequenced during a study of cytomegalovirus exposure and HLA in healthy donors. The study ran its PCR with 60 Vbeta and 13 Jbeta primers. Data came from immunoSEQ multiplex PCR; TCRdb stores just in-frame clones and leaves some out. Among 80,000 or so clones listed, approximately 62% were seen once. These donors counted as nominally healthy when sampled, but unrecorded immune exposures were likely. Per the germline V gene, CDR1 is SGHTA and CDR2 is FQGTGA. The V and J ends lost 0 bases and 4 bases respectively, with 15 bases between them. The CDR3 extends over 16 amino acids.

The TCR was taken from a male donor in good health and CMV-seropositive. The V and J genes are TRBV7-3 and TRBJ2-5; maybe TRBD1 (5 bases). Material for sequencing was PBMCs. The CDR3 reads CASSLTAGPRGETQYF. The DNA of the CDR3 is TGTGCCAGCAGCTTAACGGCCGGGCCAAGGGGAGAGACCCAGTACTTC.